The subject of this entry is one TCR beta chain. The antigen it recognizes is unknown. No clone much larger than this one lies a single base away; base qualities are absent. Healthy HIV-negative adults with no recently reported acute infections or vaccinations were included as donors. Every donor was a Caucasian adult residing in Nashville, Tennessee, USA. CD4+ T cells were enriched by magnetic negative selection; naive cells were then positively selected on CD45RA, and the negative fraction formed the memory subset. Blood was obtained by leukapheresis, after which PBMCs were separated by Ficoll-Histopaque density gradient centrifugation and cryopreserved in liquid nitrogen vapor phase. Purity and quantity of every magnetically sorted T cell population were checked by analytical flow cytometry. From each sorted fraction, genomic DNA was isolated and quantified by UV absorbance on a Nanodrop 2000c.

The sample belongs to a study of shared clonotypes between healthy human individuals (dated by TCRdb to 2020 to 2021). With regard to the full study: A couple of women and a few men aged 18 to 49 years were included in the cohort. For each donor, three plates each were used for CD4 naive and CD4 memory, two plates were used for CD8 naive, and one plate was used for CD8 memory. To estimate repertoire size and how much clonotype sharing occurs between individuals, the study deeply sequenced the blood TCR repertoires of several healthy adults. Libraries were prepared and TCR repertoires were sequenced by different laboratories using diverse techniques, in order to increase sequencing depth and limit assay-specific biases. Per donor, leukapheresis produced somewhere between about 0.8 and 9 billion PBMCs. Results and caveats for the whole study, not just this receptor: Based on pairwise subsampling, the degree of clonotype sharing among donors was expected to be affected by sequencing depth. About 5% of naive CD4, roughly 3.5% of naive CD8, approximately 2.2% of memory CD4, and around 0.42% of memory CD8 clonotypes were shared across a few donors. Only blood was sampled, and tissue TCR repertoires likely differ from those in blood. Even with the large sequencing depth, rarefaction of the sorted-subset datasets indicated that sequencing was incomplete. Estimated clonotype richness was generally larger for naive than for memory subsets. The genetic and exposure-history diversity represented was limited by the small number of donors. Compared with non-shared clonotypes, clonotypes shared by all four sorted-subset donors had higher generation probabilities.

Using the deep immunoSEQ assay, TCR CDR3 regions were amplified from genomic DNA by multiplex PCR. Extracted genomic DNA from each cell subset was spread evenly across all wells of several immunoSEQ 96-well plates, with each plate serving as a replicate. For sorted subsets, 200 to 250 ng genomic DNA, equal to approximately 30,000 T cell genomes, was loaded into each replicate PCR. The purified libraries were quantified using a Qubit 3.0 fluorometer, sized with a Bioanalyzer 2100, and then quantified again using the KAPA Library Quantification kit. Every immunoSEQ 96-well plate was sequenced on a dedicated single-read 150-cycle Illumina NextSeq 550 flow cell. The authors processed their data as follows. Because the immunoSEQ output included only junctional sequences and no quality scores, the filtering could not be the same as the filtering used for full-length reads. Sequences were annotated with PyIR, a Python wrapper for IgBLAST v1.9, using IMGT germline references to assign V/J genes and CDR3. Reads with weak V/J assignments (E-value above 1e-6), missing CDR3, stop codons, out-of-frame junctions, or ambiguous translated residues were removed. A V3J clonotype was defined by an identical inferred V gene, J gene, and CDR3 amino acid sequence. Percentage overlap between repertoires was computed as shared unique clonotypes divided by the size of the smaller repertoire. Repertoire richness was assessed with RTK rarefaction, the Chao1 estimator, and Recon v2.1 estimates of unobserved clonotypes. OLGA was used to compute generation probabilities for all TCRbeta clonotypes that the gDNA method yielded from several donors. TCRdb holds this immuneACCESS table with in-frame rearrangements only. Some clones are missing; in checked studies, unresolved V genes explain under half, and the rest has no known cause. That table supplies the V and J calls and clone size; D and trimming were determined from the DNA. In this sample the table shows 900,000 to 1,200,000 clones, 75% to 85% of which occur a single time. The ten biggest clones cover roughly 0.62% of the sample.

V is pared back by 0 bases and J by 3 bases, with 7 bases lying between the germline termini. From the germline V gene, CDR1 is SGDLS and CDR2 is YYNGEE. Spanning cysteine to phenylalanine, the CDR3 consists of 13 amino acids. The read is trimmed to its CDR3 DNA, 39 bases read in frame from base 1. The rearranged chain carries TRBV9 and TRBJ2-7; the best D guess is TRBD1, with 5 bases matching. The source material was memory CD4+ T cells from PBMCs. The cell subset or site label of this sample denotes: CD45RA-negative fraction. This TCR derives from a man aged 18 to 30 in good health. Some clones in this sample may be carry-over from other donors' samples. The CDR3 sequence is CASSVGQYYEQYF. The DNA is as follows: TGTGCCAGCAGCGTAGGACAGTACTACGAGCAGTACTTC.